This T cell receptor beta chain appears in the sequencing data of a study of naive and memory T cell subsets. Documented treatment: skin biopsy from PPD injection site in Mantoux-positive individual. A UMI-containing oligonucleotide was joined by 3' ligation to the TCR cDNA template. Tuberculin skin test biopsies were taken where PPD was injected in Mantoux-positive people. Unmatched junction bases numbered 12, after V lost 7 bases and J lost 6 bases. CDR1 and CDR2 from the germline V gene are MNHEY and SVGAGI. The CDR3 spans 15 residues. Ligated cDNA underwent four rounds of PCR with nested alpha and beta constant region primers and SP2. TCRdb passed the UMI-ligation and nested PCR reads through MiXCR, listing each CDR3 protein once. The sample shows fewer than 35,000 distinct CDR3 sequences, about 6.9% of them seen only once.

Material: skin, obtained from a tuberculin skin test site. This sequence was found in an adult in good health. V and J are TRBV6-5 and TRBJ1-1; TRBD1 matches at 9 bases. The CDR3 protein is CASNHLQDRGAEAFF. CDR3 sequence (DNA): TGTGCCAGCAACCACCTCCAGGACAGGGGAGCTGAAGCTTTCTTT.